The 9 T cell receptor beta chains listed next were all sequenced from one sample in a study of T cells in Graves' hyperthyroidism and ophthalmopathy. The investigators amplified TCR beta CDR3 regions from RNA transcripts. Carried out on the TCR CDR3, a first-round RT-PCR used the HTBI primer set. TCRdb fed the multiplex PCR reads into MiXCR, producing one record per CDR3 protein. The sample has more than 250,000 distinct CDR3 sequences; roughly 15% are singletons. The sequencing input was blood. The receptor source for this set is a woman aged 45 to 65 with Graves' hyperthyroidism that later progressed to Graves' ophthalmopathy.

The rearrangement uses TRBV6-4 and TRBJ2-3; perhaps TRBD2 as D (5 bases). The CDR3 contains 15 residues. CDR1 is MRHNA, CDR2 SNTAGT, per germline. The germline V and J ends were trimmed by 5 bases and 2 bases, with 14 bases remaining between them. The CDR3 coding sequence is TGTGCCAGCAGTCCCGATGGCGGGTCCACAGATACGCAGTATTTT. Translation: CASSPDGGSTDTQYF.

The chain joins TRBV5-5 to TRBJ1-1; D is possibly TRBD1 (5 bases). V shed 1 base and J shed 3 bases, with 10 bases lying between them. Germline values: CDR1 SGHKS, CDR2 YYEKEE (reference sequence). This CDR3 region has 14 residues. CDR3 bases: TGTGCCAGCAGCTTGATAGGGGCTGACACTGAAGCTTTCTTT. Residues: CASSLIGADTEAFF.

The chain links TRBV6-9 to TRBJ1-2; D not certain. The V and J ends lost 4 bases and 2 bases respectively, with 14 bases between them. CDR3 length: 15 amino acids. Germline V gives CDR1 MNHGY, CDR2 SVAAGI. This CDR3 reads CASSCSSNGNYGYTF. For the CDR3, the DNA is TGTGCCAGCAGTTGTTCCTCCAACGGGAACTATGGCTACACCTTC.

This clonotype came up many times. The V and J genes are TRBV27 and TRBJ1-5, with TRBD1 matching 7 bases. This CDR3 is built from 14 residues. Per the germline V gene, CDR1 is MNHEY and CDR2 is SMNVEV (reference sequence). The J segment lost 6 bases and the V segment lost 3 bases, leaving 5 bases of the junction unmatched. CDR3 sequence: CASSLKGASQPQHF. The CDR3 bases are TGTGCCAGCAGTTTGAAGGGGGCCAGTCAGCCCCAGCATTTT.

This clonotype has ten or more counts. This chain joins TRBV27 and TRBJ1-1; no reliable D call. CDR1 is MNHEY and CDR2 is SMNVEV in the germline V gene (reference sequence). Trimming cost V 4 bases and J 1 base, with 7 bases left between them. This CDR3 has 13 residues. The CDR3 region has the DNA TGTGCCAGCAGTTCCGACAAGAACACTGAAGCTTTCTTT. Translating it yields CASSSDKNTEAFF.

J is TRBJ2-5 and V is TRBV4-1, with 11 bases aligning to TRBD2. V lost 0 bases, J lost 5 bases, and 5 bases stayed unmatched. This CDR3 has 16 residues. The germline V gene has CDR1 MGHRA and CDR2 YSYEKL. CDR3 amino acids: CASSQDSLAGAETQYF. The DNA of the CDR3 is TGCGCCAGCAGCCAAGATTCACTAGCGGGAGCCGAGACCCAGTACTTC.

This clonotype was counted at least ten times. J is TRBJ2-3 and V is TRBV6-2 or TRBV6-3; 10 bases line up with TRBD2. Losses at the gene ends were 7 bases for V and 0 bases for J; bases not matched to a gene: 16. Germline CDR1 MNHEY, CDR2 SVGEGT. CDR3 length: 19 residues. The CDR3 spells CASTLRRSSGRTSTDTQYF. In DNA, the CDR3 is TGTGCCAGCACCTTACGGCGTTCTAGCGGGAGAACTAGCACAGATACGCAGTATTTT.

This clonotype was seen repeatedly, ten times or more. The V and J genes are TRBV20-1 and TRBJ2-1; the D gene is possibly TRBD2 (6 bases). Germline values: CDR1 DFQATT, CDR2 SNEGSKA (reference sequence). The V and J ends lost 7 bases and 8 bases respectively, with 15 bases between them. The CDR3 consists of 12 residues. The CDR3 loop is CSVGTPHDEQFF. CDR3 DNA sequence: TGCAGTGTCGGGACTCCCCACGATGAGCAGTTCTTC.

This clonotype was seen ten or more times. The chain uses TRBV5-1 and TRBJ2-1, with D perhaps matching TRBD2 (5 bases). The germline V gene encodes CDR1 SGHRS and CDR2 YFSETQ. CDR3 length equals 17 residues. V was cut by 0 bases and J by 1 base, with 14 bases left in between. In DNA form, the CDR3 reads TGCGCCAGCAGCTTGGATGTGACCCCGGGATCCTACAATGAGCAGTTCTTC. As protein: CASSLDVTPGSYNEQFF.